This T cell receptor beta chain appears in the sequencing data of a study of shared clonotypes between healthy human individuals. Study in general: Donors were a couple of women and a few men aged 18 to 49.

The germline V and J ends were trimmed by 1 base and 3 bases, with 12 bases remaining between them. This CDR3 has 16 amino acids. The germline V gene encodes CDR1 MGHRA and CDR2 YSYEKL. Concerning this clone itself: The antigen is undetermined.

The study drew its donors from healthy HIV-negative adults without recent acute infections or vaccinations. The protocol was immunoSEQ multiplex PCR, while the TCRdb copy is restricted to in-frame clones and leaves out a portion. This sample yields a few million clones, of which under 97% are seen a single time; more than 0.1% belongs to the top ten. General study findings and limits: Non-shared clonotypes were found to have lower generation probabilities than the clonotypes that were shared by all four of the sorted-subset donors. Naive CD4 clonotypes overlapped across a handful of donors at roughly 5%.

The sample consisted of naive CD4+ T cells sorted from blood. Noted subset: CD45RA+ positively selected. This clonotype was sampled from a man aged 18 to 30 in good health. The J gene is TRBJ1-4, the V gene TRBV4-1; weak D call: TRBD1 (6 bases). The CDR3 coding sequence is TGCGCCAGCAGCCAAGGGCCCGACAGGTCTAATGAAAAACTGTTTTTT. It codes for CASSQGPDRSNEKLFF.